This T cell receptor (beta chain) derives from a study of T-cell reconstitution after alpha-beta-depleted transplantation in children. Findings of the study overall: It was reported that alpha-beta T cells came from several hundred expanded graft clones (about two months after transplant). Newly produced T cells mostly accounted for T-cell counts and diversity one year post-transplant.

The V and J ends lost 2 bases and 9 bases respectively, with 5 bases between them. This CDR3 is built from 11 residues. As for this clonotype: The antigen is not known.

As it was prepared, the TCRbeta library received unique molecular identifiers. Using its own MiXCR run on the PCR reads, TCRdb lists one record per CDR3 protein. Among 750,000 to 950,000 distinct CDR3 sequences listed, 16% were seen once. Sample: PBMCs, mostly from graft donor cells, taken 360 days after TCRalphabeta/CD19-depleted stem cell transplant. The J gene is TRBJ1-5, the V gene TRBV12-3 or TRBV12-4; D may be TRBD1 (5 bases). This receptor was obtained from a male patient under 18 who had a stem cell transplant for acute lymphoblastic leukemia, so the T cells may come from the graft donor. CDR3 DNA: TGTGCCAGCAGTTTAAGGGGGCCCCAGCATTTT. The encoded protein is CASSLRGPQHF.